This T cell receptor beta chain is drawn from a study of Tregs in tolerant kidney transplant recipients. General study results and limits: For some patients, primers changed over time, blocking nucleotide-level comparison.

About this clone: Its antigen is not identified.

The nonmyeloablative bone marrow transplants came from related graft donors, with transient mixed chimerism. Thawed PBMCs were FACS-sorted into unstimulated CD4+CD25+CD127- regulatory T cells, CD4+CD25- non-regulatory cells, CD4 and CD8 cells. TCRdb's table, derived via immunoSEQ multiplex PCR, lists solely in-frame clones and lacks some. The repertoire holds roughly 64,000 clones, with 80% to 90% as singletons. The junction had 10 bases not matched to a gene; V was cut back by 4 bases and J by 10 bases. CDR3 length: 13 amino acids. Germline-derived CDR1 and CDR2 are SGHTA and FQGTGA. V is TRBV7-3 and J is TRBJ2-7, with 7 bases lining up with TRBD2. This receptor was identified in a human patient who received a combined kidney and bone marrow transplant. Some of the T cells may derive from the graft donor. The source material was CD4+ T cells from blood (PBMCs), sampled 6 months after the transplant. DNA for the CDR3: TGTGCCAGCAGCTCCTCTCCGAGCGGGATTCAGTACTTC. As protein: CASSSSPSGIQYF.